A selection of T cell receptor beta chains follows, all from one sample in a study of T cells in Graves' hyperthyroidism and ophthalmopathy. MiXCR was run by TCRdb on the multiplex PCR reads, yielding one entry per CDR3 protein. The table has roughly 660,000 distinct CDR3 sequences, 15% to 20% seen once. Specimen: blood. Receptors were obtained from a man aged 50-60 years with Graves' hyperthyroidism. Both conserved end residues are part of each CDR3. A D gene is named only where the DNA matches it firmly. Clone size is given for some rows only: seen once, a few or many times, or a class if the clone is expanded.

. | TRBD2 | TRBJ2-1 | 15 | TRBV27 | CASSLYSGWNNEQFF | TGTGCCAGCAGTTTATATAGCGGGTGGAACAATGAGCAGTTCTTC
. | . | TRBJ2-2 | 17 | TRBV6-2/TRBV6-3 | CASSSPFQRTNTGELFF | TGTGCCAGCAGTTCCCCATTCCAGCGGACGAACACCGGGGAGCTGTTTTTT
few | . | TRBJ2-1 | 14 | TRBV6-2/TRBV6-3 | CASSYAAAYNEQFF | TGTGCCAGCAGTTACGCGGCCGCCTACAATGAGCAGTTCTTC
. | . | TRBJ2-1 | 11 | TRBV29-1 | CSGTNYNEQFF | TGCAGCGGTACTAACTACAATGAGCAGTTCTTC
. | . | TRBJ2-2 | 16 | TRBV30 | CACNPGPWFNTGELFF | TGTGCCTGCAACCCGGGACCCTGGTTCAACACCGGGGAGCTGTTTTTT
many | . | TRBJ2-2 | 14 | TRBV27 | CASRTGLSTGELFF | TGTGCCAGCAGGACTGGACTGAGCACCGGGGAGCTGTTTTTT
many | TRBD2 | TRBJ2-7 | 15 | TRBV28 | CASSCLRAGGYEQYF | TGTGCCAGCAGCTGTCTAAGAGCGGGAGGGTACGAGCAGTACTTC
. | TRBD2 | TRBJ2-2 | 14 | TRBV20-1 | CSASWGLGSGELFF | TGCAGTGCTAGTTGGGGACTAGGCTCCGGGGAGCTGTTTTTT
many | TRBD1 | TRBJ2-7 | 14 | TRBV12-3/TRBV12-4 | CASSFLRGMDEQYF | TGTGCCAGCAGTTTTCTCAGGGGGATGGACGAGCAGTACTTC
many | TRBD2 | TRBJ2-5 | 15 | TRBV2 | CASSELAGPQETQYF | TGTGCCAGCAGTGAACTAGCGGGCCCCCAAGAGACCCAGTACTTC
few | . | TRBJ2-1 | 14 | TRBV5-8 | CASSLRAIRNEQFF | TGTGCCAGCAGCTTGAGGGCTATTCGCAATGAGCAGTTCTTC
. | . | TRBJ1-2 | 13 | TRBV5-1 | CASSLEHDNGYTF | TGCGCCAGCAGCTTGGAGCACGACAATGGCTACACCTTC
. | . | TRBJ1-5 | 16 | TRBV5-8 | CASSLEKGTRNQPQHF | TGTGCCAGCAGCTTGGAAAAGGGGACTCGCAATCAGCCCCAGCATTTT
. | TRBD1 | TRBJ2-7 | 16 | TRBV25-1 | CASSPTPGQGAYEQYF | TGTGCCAGCAGTCCTACTCCGGGACAGGGGGCCTACGAGCAGTACTTC
many | TRBD1 | TRBJ2-3 | 14 | TRBV2 | CASRSGQGTDTQYF | TGTGCCAGCAGATCCGGACAGGGGACAGATACGCAGTATTTT
. | TRBD1 | TRBJ1-1 | 16 | TRBV20-1 | CSARSNPTGGRTEAFF | TGCAGTGCTAGATCGAACCCGACAGGGGGACGGACTGAAGCTTTCTTT
. | TRBD2 | TRBJ2-2 | 16 | TRBV4-2 | CASSQGTSPNTGELFF | TGTGCCAGCAGCCAAGGGACTAGCCCGAACACCGGGGAGCTGTTTTTT
many | TRBD1 | TRBJ2-1 | 15 | TRBV11-3 | CASSAGTGFYNEQFF | TGTGCCAGCAGCGCCGGGACAGGTTTTTACAATGAGCAGTTCTTC
many | TRBD1 | TRBJ1-4 | 15 | TRBV11-1 | CASSSRTGRNEKLFF | TGTGCCAGCAGCTCACGGACAGGACGTAATGAAAAACTGTTTTTT
. | . | TRBJ1-1 | 13 | TRBV29-1 | CSVEALPNSEAFF | TGCAGCGTTGAAGCCCTGCCGAATTCTGAAGCTTTCTTT
few | . | TRBJ1-1 | 15 | TRBV19 | CASSIEKGVPTEAFF | TGTGCCAGTAGTATAGAGAAGGGGGTTCCCACTGAAGCTTTCTTT
many | . | TRBJ2-1 | 16 | TRBV7-9 | CASSFVGGGGYNEQFF | TGTGCCAGCAGCTTCGTGGGGGGGGGCGGATACAATGAGCAGTTCTTC
few | . | TRBJ2-7 | 13 | TRBV29-1 | CSVSTGPSYEQYF | TGCAGCGTTTCGACAGGACCTTCCTACGAGCAGTACTTC
few | . | TRBJ2-3 | 14 | TRBV19 | CASRPGMRTDTQYF | TGTGCCAGTAGACCCGGGATGAGGACGGATACGCAGTATTTT
. | TRBD2 | TRBJ2-1 | 18 | TRBV7-9 | CASSLAPTSGRSYNEQFF | TGTGCCAGCAGCTTAGCCCCGACTAGCGGCCGGTCCTACAATGAGCAGTTCTTC
few | . | TRBJ2-1 | 15 | TRBV9 | CASSVEEGRYNEQFF | TGTGCCAGCAGCGTAGAAGAGGGGAGGTACAATGAGCAGTTCTTC
. | TRBD2 | TRBJ2-7 | 15 | TRBV18 | CASSQSGREGNEQYF | TGTGCCAGCTCACAGTCCGGCAGGGAGGGGAACGAGCAGTACTTC
. | . | TRBJ2-2 | 16 | TRBV14 | CASSRYYVTDTGELFF | TGTGCCAGCAGCCGCTATTACGTAACGGACACCGGGGAGCTGTTTTTT
many | TRBD1 | TRBJ2-5 | 15 | TRBV5-1 | CASSSGTGDRETQYF | TGCGCCAGCAGCTCAGGGACAGGGGATCGGGAGACCCAGTACTTC
many | TRBD1 | TRBJ2-7 | 18 | TRBV29-1 | CSVAGGLTATGGGYEQYF | TGCAGCGTTGCCGGCGGATTAACCGCGACAGGGGGTGGCTACGAGCAGTACTTC
few | . | TRBJ2-7 | 15 | TRBV19 | CASSMGLGEGYEQYF | TGTGCCAGTAGTATGGGCCTAGGGGAAGGCTACGAGCAGTACTTC
many | . | TRBJ2-3 | 16 | TRBV7-2 | CASSLAGHGNTDTQYF | TGTGCCAGCAGCTTAGCGGGACACGGGAACACAGATACGCAGTATTTT
. | TRBD1 | TRBJ1-1 | 14 | TRBV5-1 | CASSPGTVNTQAFF | TGCGCCAGCAGTCCCGGGACAGTGAACACTCAAGCTTTCTTT
many | . | TRBJ2-1 | 14 | TRBV19 | CASSITSTANEQFF | TGTGCCAGTAGTATTACCTCGACCGCCAATGAGCAGTTCTTC